This T cell receptor (beta chain) stems from a study of T cell clonality in common variable immunodeficiency. Patients and controls were mostly of Caucasian heritage. Sequenced by immunoSEQ multiplex PCR; TCRdb stores in-frame clones only, minus some. The counts give around 55,000 clones, none of them seen only once; approximately 0.84% is held by the top ten. In its sample, this clone was seen many times. Read sequence stops 3 residues before the CDR3 end, and the germline J gene provides the missing end. The CDR3 loop spans 14 amino acids. Germline V gene sequence: CDR1 DFQATT, CDR2 SNEGSKA (reference sequence). With 0 bases clipped from V and 3 bases from J, the junction kept 4 bases outside the gene matches.

The origin of this receptor is a person aged 18-70 years in good health. This chain links TRBV20-1 with TRBJ1-2, with TRBD1 matching over 7 bases. Sample: peripheral blood mononuclear cells. The CDR3 here is CSAREAGGDYGYTF. The CDR3 DNA, read in part, is TGCAGTGCTAGAGAAGCAGGGGGAGACTATGGC.